The present T cell receptor (beta chain) was sequenced within a study of CD8 T cells in Susac syndrome (dated by TCRdb to about 2019). The study in broad terms: Whether CD8+ T cell activation and differentiation in Susac syndrome was antigen driven was tested using repertoire sequencing. CD8+ T cell repertoire clonality was compared between more than ten healthy donors, approximately 14 Susac syndrome patients and around 15 multiple sclerosis patients.

Paper-wide results and their limitations: The TCR sequencing and HLA analysis was acknowledged to have included a relatively small number of individuals.

Peripheral blood CD8+ and CD4+ T cells from healthy donors, Susac syndrome patients and multiple sclerosis patients were profiled using high-throughput TCR beta sequencing. Treatment-naive patients with stable or active relapsing-remitting disease fulfilling revised McDonald criteria were used as multiple sclerosis controls. CD8+ TEMRA cells were enriched by FACS, while bulk CD8+ and CD4+ T cells were purified by magnetic negative isolation. Blood was drawn into EDTA tubes, processed within 24 hours, and PBMCs were isolated by density gradient centrifugation. PBMCs intended for TCR sequencing were cryopreserved in liquid nitrogen and were subsequently thawed in a 37 degrees C water bath. A purity of at least 90% was achieved for sorted or isolated CD4+, CD8+ and CD8+ TEMRA cells. RNA was extracted using the RNeasy kit, and about 0.5 to 1 ug of the RNA was reverse transcribed with random hexamers. The immunoSEQ multiplex PCR assay, which covers 54 Vbeta and 13 Jbeta segments, was used to amplify TCR beta CDR3 regions. PCR amplification bias was corrected by using a synthetic template baseline for primer optimization and computational correction. Per the authors' processing: Reads were annotated to V, D and J genes according to IMGT and were analyzed with immunoSEQ Analyzer, with only productive sequences retained. To calculate clonality, Shannon entropy was normalized by log2 of the number of productive unique sequences and then subtracted from one. For each patient and control, public and private clones were evaluated among the 100 most prevalent clones. Clones were defined as Susac-specific when absent from the healthy and MS cohorts, from some 1,100 published viral clones and from other ImmuneACCESS disease sequences. TCRdb reran the public reads through fastp at Q25 and MiXCR, keeping productive beta chains. Duplicate CDR3 protein sequences are folded into a single record with the most common DNA and genes. V and J calls and clone size were set by TCRdb, not the authors. Here the sample has 73,000 or so distinct CDR3 sequences; roughly 95% occur a single time. The ten largest clones take up roughly 0.42% of the sample.

Concerning this clonotype itself: No cognate antigen has been identified for it. No qualities accompany the bases; no much larger clone lies one base away.

The CDR3 contains 17 residues, cysteine and phenylalanine counted. Only the CDR3 portion is preserved as DNA: 51 bases, with reading frame beginning at the first base. V loses 3 bases at its end and J loses 0 bases; junction bases beyond the gene matches: 4. What was sequenced was CD8+ T cells from PBMCs. The chain uses TRBV12-3 or TRBV12-4 and TRBJ2-4; the central 11 bases match TRBD2. The clonotype was recovered from a human donor with multiple sclerosis. The bases are TGTGCCAGCAGTTTGGGACTAGCGGAAGTAGCCAAAAACATTCAGTACTTC. This gives the protein CASSLGLAEVAKNIQYF.